Listed below are T cell receptor beta chains from one sample, sequenced in a study of blood T cell repertoires in COVID-19. Libraries were prepared by immunoSEQ multiplex PCR; TCRdb keeps only in-frame clonotypes and omits some of them. The table shows 200,000 to 250,000 clones, with roughly 90% occurring only once. Sequenced material: PBMCs or T cells enriched from blood (not recorded which). The receptors derive from a man aged 30-40 years who had been exposed to COVID-19. Both conserved end residues are trimmed from each CDR3. Only some rows state a clone size, as once, few, many or a class for expanded clones.

j_call v_call clone_size cdr3_aa
TRBJ2-7 TRBV15 . ATSRRDSHDEQY
TRBJ2-7 TRBV4-1 . ASSQDRQEAYEQY
TRBJ2-7 TRBV4-3 few ASSQDRNVGGGYEQY
TRBJ2-2 TRBV6-1 . ASSEGQGPGELF
TRBJ1-2 TRBV6-1 . ASSEAQGAYYGYT
TRBJ2-5 TRBV2 . ASIQGTGIQETQY
TRBJ2-3 TRBV3-1/TRBV3-2 . ASSRTSGTPTDTQY
TRBJ1-1 TRBV7-6 . ASSLYSRGPRSHMNTEAF
TRBJ1-5 TRBV6-5 . ASTHREVQPQH
TRBJ2-5 TRBV6-5 . ASSHPGKETQY
TRBJ2-3 TRBV6-5 . ASPLTSGLDTQY
TRBJ2-5 TRBV27 . ASSPQGQETQY
TRBJ1-2 TRBV24-1 . ATSEPSISEGGYT
TRBJ1-5 TRBV12-3/TRBV12-4 . ASTRVGNQPQH
TRBJ2-7 TRBV7-9 . ASSPGVASEQY
TRBJ2-4 TRBV30 . AWRIAGGPDIQY
TRBJ1-6 TRBV3-1/TRBV3-2 . ASSQGQRQGRHSPLH
TRBJ1-1 TRBV5-4 few ASSHLKSGVNTEAF
TRBJ2-5 TRBV25-1 . ASSPRGETQY
TRBJ1-5 TRBV28 . ASSTSIRGGGNQPQH
TRBJ1-5 TRBV5-1 . ASSLQPYEFGLTQH
TRBJ2-7 TRBV16 . ASSQADRVYEQY
TRBJ2-1 TRBV5-6 . ASSLDTSGSNEQF
TRBJ1-2 TRBV4-3 . ASSQGQGYANYGYT
TRBJ1-2 TRBV29-1 . SATAGEGSYGYT
TRBJ1-5 TRBV9 . ASSLGADGNQPQH
TRBJ2-2 TRBV13 . ASSLIAGDTGELF
TRBJ2-7 TRBV15 once ATSFTSGVSSYEQY
TRBJ2-7 TRBV7-2 . ASSSTGMNEQY
TRBJ1-1 TRBV7-9 . ASSLGTGGPNTEAF
TRBJ1-6 TRBV5-1 . ASSSTGSSYNSPLH
TRBJ2-1 TRBV19 . ASSTRTGGLEQF
TRBJ2-5 TRBV5-4 . ASSSGDKETQY
TRBJ2-7 TRBV18 . ASSRTSVDEQY
TRBJ1-6 TRBV30 . AWSVSMGLSVNSPLH
TRBJ1-2 TRBV7-3 . ASSPGWREDDGYT
TRBJ2-1 TRBV11-2 . ASSLMTSLDAGEQF
TRBJ1-2 TRBV5-8 once ASSQDRLKGGYT
TRBJ1-5 TRBV19 . ASSSVQAGQPQH
TRBJ1-1 TRBV9 . ASSVVGQNTEAF
TRBJ1-5 TRBV19 . ASSVEEGGSYSNQPQH
TRBJ2-7 TRBV6-5 once ASTRTGNEQY
TRBJ2-7 TRBV10-3 . AISAAYEQY
TRBJ2-6 TRBV13 . ASNINHWTGRVPGANVLT
TRBJ1-4 TRBV18 . ASSQQGGEKLF
TRBJ2-7 TRBV6-2/TRBV6-3 . ASTPRGPYTYEQY